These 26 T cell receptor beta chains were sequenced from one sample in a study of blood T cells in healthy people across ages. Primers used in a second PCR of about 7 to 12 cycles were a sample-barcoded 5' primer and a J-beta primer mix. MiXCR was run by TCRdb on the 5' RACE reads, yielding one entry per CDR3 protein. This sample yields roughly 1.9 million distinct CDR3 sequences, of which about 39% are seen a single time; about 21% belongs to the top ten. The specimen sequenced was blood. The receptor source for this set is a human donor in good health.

CDR3 sequence (DNA): TGTGCCACCAGTGACTACGACAGGGGGCCAGAGACCCAGTACTTC. Translation gives CATSDYDRGPETQYF. The chain is built from TRBV24-1 and TRBJ2-5; 10 nucleotides align to TRBD1. Losses at the gene ends were 4 bases for V and 4 bases for J; bases not matched to a gene: 5. Germline CDR1 KGHDR, CDR2 SFDVKD. This CDR3 has 15 residues.

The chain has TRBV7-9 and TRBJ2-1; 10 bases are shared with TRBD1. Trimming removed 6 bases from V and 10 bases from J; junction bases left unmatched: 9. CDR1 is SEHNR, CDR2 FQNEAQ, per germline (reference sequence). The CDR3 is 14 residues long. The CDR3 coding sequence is TGTGCCAGCAGGCCGGGACAGGGGCGCGGGGAGCAGTTCTTC. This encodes CASRPGQGRGEQFF.

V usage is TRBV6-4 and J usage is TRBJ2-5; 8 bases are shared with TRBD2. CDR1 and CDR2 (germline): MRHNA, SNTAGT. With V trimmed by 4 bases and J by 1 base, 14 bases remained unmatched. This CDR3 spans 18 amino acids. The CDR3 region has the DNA TGTGCCAGCAGTGTGGGACGGGGGGGCGCCCCTCTCCAAGAGACCCAGTACTTC. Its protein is CASSVGRGGAPLQETQYF.

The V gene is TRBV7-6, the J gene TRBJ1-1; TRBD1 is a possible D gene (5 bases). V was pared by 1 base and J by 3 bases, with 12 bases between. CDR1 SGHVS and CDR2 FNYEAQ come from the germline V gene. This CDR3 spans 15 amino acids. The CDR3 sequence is CASSLGGMFDTEAFF. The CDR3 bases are TGTGCCAGCAGCTTAGGGGGGATGTTTGACACTGAAGCTTTCTTT.

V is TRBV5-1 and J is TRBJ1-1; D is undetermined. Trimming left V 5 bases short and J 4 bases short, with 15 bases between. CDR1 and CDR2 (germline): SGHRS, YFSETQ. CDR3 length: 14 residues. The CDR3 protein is CASSVQVGSTEAFF. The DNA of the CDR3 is TGCGCCAGCAGTGTTCAGGTGGGGAGCACTGAAGCTTTCTTT.

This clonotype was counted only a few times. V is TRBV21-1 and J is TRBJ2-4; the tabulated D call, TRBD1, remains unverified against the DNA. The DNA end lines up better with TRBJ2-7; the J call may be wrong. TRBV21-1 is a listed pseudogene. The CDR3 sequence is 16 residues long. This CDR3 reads CASSGRQGELAYEQYF. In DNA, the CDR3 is TGTGCCAGCAGCGGCCGACAGGGCGAGCTGGCCTACGAGCAGTACTTC.

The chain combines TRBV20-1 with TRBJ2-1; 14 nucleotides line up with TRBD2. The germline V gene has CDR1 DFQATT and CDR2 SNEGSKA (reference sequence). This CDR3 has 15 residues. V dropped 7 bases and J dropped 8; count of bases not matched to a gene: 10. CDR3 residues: CSVRTSGGSWDEQFF. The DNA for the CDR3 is TGCAGTGTCCGGACTAGCGGGGGGTCTTGGGATGAGCAGTTCTTC.

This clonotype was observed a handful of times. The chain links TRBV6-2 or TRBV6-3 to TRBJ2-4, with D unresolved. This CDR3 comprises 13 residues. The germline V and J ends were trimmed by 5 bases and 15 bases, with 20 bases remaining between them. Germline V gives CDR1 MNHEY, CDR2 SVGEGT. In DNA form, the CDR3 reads TGTGCCAGCAGTCAGCACAGACCACCTTGGGGGTACTTC. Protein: CASSQHRPPWGYF.

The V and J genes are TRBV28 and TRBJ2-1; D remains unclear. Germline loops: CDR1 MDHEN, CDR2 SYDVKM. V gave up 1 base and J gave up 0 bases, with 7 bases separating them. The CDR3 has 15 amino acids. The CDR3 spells CASSLSRFSYNEQFF. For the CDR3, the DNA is TGTGCCAGCAGTTTATCGAGGTTCTCCTACAATGAGCAGTTCTTC.

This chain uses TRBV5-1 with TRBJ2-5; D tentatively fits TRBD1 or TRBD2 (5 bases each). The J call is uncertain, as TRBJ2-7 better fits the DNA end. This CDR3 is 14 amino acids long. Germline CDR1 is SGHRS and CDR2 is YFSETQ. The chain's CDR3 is CASSPPRDASEQYF. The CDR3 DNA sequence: TGCGCCAGCAGCCCCCCCCGGGACGCATCCGAGCAGTACTTC.

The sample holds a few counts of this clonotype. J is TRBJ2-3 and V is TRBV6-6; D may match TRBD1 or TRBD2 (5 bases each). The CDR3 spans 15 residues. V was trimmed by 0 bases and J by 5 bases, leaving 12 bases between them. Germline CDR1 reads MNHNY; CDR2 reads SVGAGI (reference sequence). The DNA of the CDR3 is TGTGCCAGCAGTTACTCAGGGAGAGGGGAAGATACGCAGTATTTT. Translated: CASSYSGRGEDTQYF.

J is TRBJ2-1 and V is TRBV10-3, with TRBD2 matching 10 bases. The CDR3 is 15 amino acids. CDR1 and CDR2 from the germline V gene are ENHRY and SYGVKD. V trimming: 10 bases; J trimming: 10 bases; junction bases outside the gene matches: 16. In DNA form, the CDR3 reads TGTGCCACAAATTTAGCGGGGGGACCTCCCTACGAGCAGTTCTTC. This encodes CATNLAGGPPYEQFF.

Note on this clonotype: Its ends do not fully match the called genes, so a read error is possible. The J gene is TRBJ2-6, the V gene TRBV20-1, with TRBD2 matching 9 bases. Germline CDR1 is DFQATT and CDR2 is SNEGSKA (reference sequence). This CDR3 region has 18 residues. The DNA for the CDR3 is TGCGGTGCTAGAGCCGGGACTAGCTTCGTAAGTGGGGCCAACGTCCTGACTTTC. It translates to CGARAGTSFVSGANVLTF.

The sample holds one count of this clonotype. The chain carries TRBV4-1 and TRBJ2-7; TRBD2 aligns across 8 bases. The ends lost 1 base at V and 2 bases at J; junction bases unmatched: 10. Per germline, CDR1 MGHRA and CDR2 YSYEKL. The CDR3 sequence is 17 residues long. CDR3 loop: CASSQVFRRGGTYEQYF. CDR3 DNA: TGCGCCAGCAGCCAAGTTTTCAGACGGGGGGGAACCTACGAGCAGTACTTC.

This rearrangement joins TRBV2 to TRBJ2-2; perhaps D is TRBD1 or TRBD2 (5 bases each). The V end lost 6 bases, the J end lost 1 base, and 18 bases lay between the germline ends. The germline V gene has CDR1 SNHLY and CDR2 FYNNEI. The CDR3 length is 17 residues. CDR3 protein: CASRPGTSRENTGELFF. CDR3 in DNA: TGTGCCAGCAGACCAGGGACCTCCCGTGAGAACACCGGGGAGCTGTTTTTT. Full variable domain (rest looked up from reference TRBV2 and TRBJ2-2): EPEVTQTPSHQVTQMGQEVILRCVPISNHLYFYWYRQILGQKVEFLVSFYNNEISEKSEIFDDQFSVERPDGSNFTLKIRSTKLEDSAMYFCASRPGTSRENTGELFFGEGSRLTVL.

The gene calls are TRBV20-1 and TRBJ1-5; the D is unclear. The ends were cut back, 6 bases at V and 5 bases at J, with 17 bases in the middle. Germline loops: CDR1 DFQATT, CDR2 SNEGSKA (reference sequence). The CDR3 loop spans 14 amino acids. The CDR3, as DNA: TGCAGTGCCCTCGGTGGCAGCTACTATCAGCCCCAGCATTTT. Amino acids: CSALGGSYYQPQHF.

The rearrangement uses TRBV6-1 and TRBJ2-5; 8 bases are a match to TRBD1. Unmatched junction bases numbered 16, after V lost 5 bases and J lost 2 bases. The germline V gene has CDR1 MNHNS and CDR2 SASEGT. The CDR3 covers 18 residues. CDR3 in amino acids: CASSLSGLGTGLQETQYF. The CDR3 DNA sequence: TGTGCCAGCAGTCTTTCCGGACTGGGGACAGGCCTACAAGAGACCCAGTACTTC.

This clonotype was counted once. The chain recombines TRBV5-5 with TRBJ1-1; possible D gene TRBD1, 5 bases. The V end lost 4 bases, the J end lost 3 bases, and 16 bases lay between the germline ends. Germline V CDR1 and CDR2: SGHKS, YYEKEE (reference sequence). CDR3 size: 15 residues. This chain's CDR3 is CASSPGDGDHTEAFF. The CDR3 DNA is TGTGCCAGCAGCCCTGGTGATGGGGACCACACTGAAGCTTTCTTT.

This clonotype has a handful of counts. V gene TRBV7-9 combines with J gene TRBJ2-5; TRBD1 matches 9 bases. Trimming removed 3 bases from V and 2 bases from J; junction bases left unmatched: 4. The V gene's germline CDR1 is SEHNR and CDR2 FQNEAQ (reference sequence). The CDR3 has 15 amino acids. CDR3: CASSFGTGSQETQYF. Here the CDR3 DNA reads TGTGCCAGCAGCTTCGGGACAGGGTCACAAGAGACCCAGTACTTC.

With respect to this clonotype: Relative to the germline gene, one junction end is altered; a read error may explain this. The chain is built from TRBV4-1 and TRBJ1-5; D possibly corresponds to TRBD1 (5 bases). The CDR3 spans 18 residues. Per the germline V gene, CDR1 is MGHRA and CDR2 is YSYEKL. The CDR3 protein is CASSQDQIKGAINQPQHF. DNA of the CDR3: TGCGCCAGTAGCCAAGATCAAATAAAAGGGGCGATCAATCAGCCCCAGCATTTT.

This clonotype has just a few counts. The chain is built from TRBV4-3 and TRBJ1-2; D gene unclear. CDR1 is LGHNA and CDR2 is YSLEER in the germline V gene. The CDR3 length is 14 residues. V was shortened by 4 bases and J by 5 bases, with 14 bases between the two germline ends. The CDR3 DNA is TGCGCCAGCAGCCTAACCCGGCCAGATTATGGCTACACCTTC. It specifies CASSLTRPDYGYTF.

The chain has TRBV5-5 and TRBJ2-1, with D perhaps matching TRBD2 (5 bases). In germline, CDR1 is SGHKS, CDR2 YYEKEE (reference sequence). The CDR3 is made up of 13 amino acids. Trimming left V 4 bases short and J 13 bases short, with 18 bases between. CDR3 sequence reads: CASSPGSLETQFF. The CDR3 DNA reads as TGTGCCAGCAGCCCCGGATCACTAGAGACCCAGTTCTTC.

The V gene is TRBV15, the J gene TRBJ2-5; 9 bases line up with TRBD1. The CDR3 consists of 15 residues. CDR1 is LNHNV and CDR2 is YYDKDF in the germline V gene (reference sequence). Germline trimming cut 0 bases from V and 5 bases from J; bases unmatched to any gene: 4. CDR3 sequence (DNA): TGTGCCACCAGCAGAGAGGGACAGGGTGACGAGACCCAGTACTTC. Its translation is CATSREGQGDETQYF.

CDR3 sequence (DNA): TGTGCCACCAGCAGTTGGACAGTCAACTTTAACTATGGCTACACCTTC. It translates to CATSSWTVNFNYGYTF. The J gene is TRBJ1-2, the V gene TRBV15; tentatively, D is TRBD1 (6 bases). Germline CDR1 reads LNHNV; CDR2 reads YYDKDF (reference sequence). The CDR3 extends over 16 amino acids. Trimming shortened V by 3 bases and J by 1 base, and 15 bases separated the two germline ends.

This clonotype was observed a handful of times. The CDR3 DNA follows: TGTGCCAGCAGGAAATTGGACAGGTACCACGGCGAGCAGTACTTC. It encodes CASRKLDRYHGEQYF. The J gene is TRBJ2-7, the V gene TRBV6-5, with 7 positions matching TRBD1. Germline-derived CDR1 and CDR2 are MNHEY and SVGAGI. V gave up 6 bases and J gave up 6 bases; unmatched junction bases: 14. The CDR3 totals 15 residues.

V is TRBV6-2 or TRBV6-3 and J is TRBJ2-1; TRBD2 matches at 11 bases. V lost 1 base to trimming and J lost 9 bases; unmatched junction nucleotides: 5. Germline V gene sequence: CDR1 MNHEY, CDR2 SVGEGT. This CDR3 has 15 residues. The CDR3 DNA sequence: TGTGCCAGCAGTTACTGGCTAGCGGGGGGTCGTGAGCAGTTCTTC. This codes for CASSYWLAGGREQFF.